This entry is about one TCR beta chain. Its antigen is still unknown. Profiling relied on immunoSEQ multiplex PCR, and the TCRdb table lists in-frame clones only, not all of them. Of about 110,000 clones listed, 68% were seen once; the top ten hold approximately 25%. The data were obtained in a study of shared clonotypes between healthy human individuals. General observations from the study: Clonotype sharing across a few donors was observed for about 5.2% of naive CD4 clonotypes.

The CDR3 is 16 residues long. Germline V lookup: CDR1 SGHTA, CDR2 FQGNSA. The V gene end was trimmed by 4 bases and the J gene end by 4 bases; junction bases not matched to a gene: 10. This TCR came from a woman aged 25 to 39 in good health. Sequencing used memory CD8+ T cells sorted from blood. The subset: CD45RO+ cells pooled with CCR7-negative TemRA cells. V and J are TRBV7-2 and TRBJ2-7, with 10 bases that match TRBD2. For the CDR3, the DNA is TGTGCCAGCAGCTCGCTGGCTAGCGGGAGATTGTACGAGCAGTACTTC. Translation: CASSSLASGRLYEQYF.